The 18 T cell receptor beta chains reported below all come from one sample, sequenced in a study of siplizumab effects on memory and regulatory T cells. Generated by immunoSEQ multiplex PCR, the TCRdb table keeps only in-frame clones and is missing some. The sample lists around 94,000 clones, roughly nine tenths seen once, with 0.85% to 1.3% in the top ten. Input material: CD4+ T cells sorted from blood. These receptors were collected from a human donor in good health.

In DNA, the CDR3 is TGTGCCAGCAGCTTAGACCGGGACAGGGACACTGAAGCTTTCTTT. Translation gives CASSLDRDRDTEAFF. This sequence joins TRBV13 and TRBJ1-1; 9 bases match TRBD1. Trimming at V came to 1 base and at J to 3 bases, leaving 3 bases not matched to a gene. The V gene's germline CDR1 is PRHDT and CDR2 FYEKMQ (reference sequence). The CDR3 loop spans 15 amino acids.

The chain recombines TRBV5-1 with TRBJ2-1; TRBD1 aligns across 8 bases. This CDR3 has 14 residues. The trim removed 7 bases at V and 1 base at J, leaving 4 bases unmatched. Germline assignment: CDR1 SGHRS and CDR2 YFSETQ. CDR3 residues: CASYRDRSYNEQFF. In DNA form, the CDR3 reads TGCGCCAGCTACCGGGACAGGTCCTACAATGAGCAGTTCTTC.

The chain employs TRBV27 and TRBJ1-1; the match to TRBD1 covers 7 bases. Per germline, CDR1 MNHEY and CDR2 SMNVEV (reference sequence). V gave up 8 bases and J gave up 11 bases; unmatched junction bases: 11. The CDR3 is 12 residues long. CDR3 residues: CASGLTGWIAFF. The CDR3 bases are TGTGCCAGCGGGCTGACAGGGTGGATTGCTTTCTTT.

The chain combines TRBV10-1 with TRBJ2-7, with 9 bases identical to TRBD1. Germline CDR1 WNHNN, CDR2 SYGVQD (reference sequence). The CDR3 extends over 13 amino acids. With 5 bases clipped from V and 2 bases from J, the junction kept 1 base outside the gene matches. The CDR3 sequence: CASSRDRAYEQYF. CDR3 DNA sequence: TGCGCCAGCAGTCGGGACAGGGCCTACGAGCAGTACTTC.

The chain employs TRBV4-1 and TRBJ2-1, with 7 bases fitting TRBD2. CDR3 size: 18 residues. Germline assignment: CDR1 MGHRA and CDR2 YSYEKL. V dropped 0 bases and J dropped 1; count of bases not matched to a gene: 9. The CDR3 loop is CASSQDWRERISYNEQFF. The CDR3 nucleotides read TGCGCCAGCAGCCAAGATTGGCGGGAGCGCATTTCCTACAATGAGCAGTTCTTC.

The V gene is TRBV9, the J gene TRBJ1-4, with D tentatively TRBD1 (5 bases). The CDR3 contains 15 residues. Germline V gives CDR1 SGDLS, CDR2 YYNGEE. The V end lost 5 bases, the J end lost 7 bases, and 18 bases lay between the germline ends. Here the CDR3 reads CASRILRGGGEKLFF. CDR3 nucleotide sequence: TGTGCCAGCAGAATATTGCGGGGGGGAGGTGAAAAACTGTTTTTT.

The gene calls are TRBV7-8 and TRBJ2-1; perhaps TRBD2 as D (6 bases). The CDR3 is 13 residues long. The ends were cut back, 3 bases at V and 8 bases at J, with 11 bases in the middle. Looked up from germline, CDR1 is SGHVS and CDR2 is FQNEAQ. The CDR3 nucleotides are TGTGCCAGCAGCTTCAGACTAGGGGATGAGCAGTTCTTC. Amino acid sequence: CASSFRLGDEQFF.

The rearrangement links TRBV7-9 to TRBJ2-7; D tentatively reads TRBD1 or TRBD2 (5 bases each). The ends were cut back, 5 bases at V and 6 bases at J, with 20 bases in the middle. The CDR3 is made up of 15 amino acids. Per germline, CDR1 SEHNR and CDR2 FQNEAQ (reference sequence). The CDR3 is CASSPRDLGPREQYF. DNA for the CDR3: TGTGCCAGCAGCCCCCGGGACCTTGGGCCTCGCGAGCAGTACTTC. The full variable domain, with the rest looked up from reference TRBV7-9 and TRBJ2-7, is DTGVSQNPRHKITKRGQNVTFRCDPISEHNRLYWYRQTLGQGPEFLTYFQNEAQLEKSRLLSDRFSAERPKGSFSTLEIQRTEQGDSAMYLCASSPRDLGPREQYFGPGTRLTVT.

CDR3 region: CASSPQLAGGPYEQYF. Written as DNA, the CDR3 is TGTGCCAGCAGCCCGCAGTTAGCGGGAGGCCCTTACGAGCAGTACTTC. This sequence joins TRBV5-6 and TRBJ2-7; 10 positions agree with TRBD2. The length of the CDR3 is 16 residues. Germline CDR1 is SGHDT and CDR2 is YYEEEE. With V trimmed by 4 bases and J by 4 bases, 11 bases remained unmatched. Full variable domain (missing parts from reference TRBV5-6 and TRBJ2-7): DAGVTQSPTHLIKTRGQQVTLRCSPKSGHDTVSWYQQALGQGPQFIFQYYEEEERQRGNFPDRFSGHQFPNYSSELNVNALLLGDSALYLCASSPQLAGGPYEQYFGPGTRLTVT.

This chain connects TRBV7-9 to TRBJ1-2; no reliable D call. This CDR3 has 16 residues. Germline CDR1 SEHNR, CDR2 FQNEAQ (reference sequence). V dropped 4 bases and J dropped 4 bases, with 19 bases sitting between them. For the CDR3, the DNA is TGTGCCAGCAGCTCCGCACGGCAGTTTGGAACCTATGGCTACACCTTC. Residues: CASSSARQFGTYGYTF.

This chain connects TRBV2 to TRBJ2-2; 7 bases match TRBD1. Germline V CDR1 and CDR2: SNHLY, FYNNEI. Trimming removed 8 bases from V and 6 bases from J; junction bases left unmatched: 15. The CDR3 is made up of 16 amino acids. CDR3 bases: TGTGCCAGCCTGAGACAGGGAGCAAGAAGATCCGGGGAGCTGTTTTTT. This gives the protein CASLRQGARRSGELFF.

The rearrangement uses TRBV7-3 and TRBJ1-1, with 7 bases identical to TRBD1. The CDR3 covers 17 residues. V shed 8 bases and J 0 bases; nucleotides not matched to a gene: 15. Looked up from germline, CDR1 is SGHTA and CDR2 is FQGTGA. This chain's CDR3 is CASDFGPRGNMNTEAFF. CDR3 nucleotides: TGTGCCAGCGATTTCGGTCCCAGGGGGAACATGAACACTGAAGCTTTCTTT.

Only one count was recorded for this clone. The chain links TRBV28 to TRBJ1-5; a possible D gene is TRBD1 (5 bases). Deletions cut 5 bases from V and 3 bases from J, with 14 bases between. Germline CDR1 and CDR2: MDHEN and SYDVKM. The CDR3 length is 15 residues. The CDR3 DNA reads as TGTGCCAGCAGTCCTGTGTGGGGGGACAATCAGCCCCAGCATTTT. Its protein is CASSPVWGDNQPQHF.

CDR3 sequence: CASSPLSLLAKNIQYF. The DNA of the CDR3 is TGTGCCAGCAGCCCACTAAGTTTGCTAGCCAAAAACATTCAGTACTTC. This chain uses TRBV7-2 with TRBJ2-4; no definite D call. This CDR3 is built from 16 residues. V was shortened by 5 bases and J by 0 bases, with 14 bases between the two germline ends. Germline assignment: CDR1 SGHTA and CDR2 FQGNSA.

The table lists this clone with a count of one. The chain couples TRBV27 to TRBJ1-1, with 8 bases fitting TRBD1. V trimming: 8 bases; J trimming: 6 bases; junction bases outside the gene matches: 14. This CDR3 has 15 amino acids. The germline CDR1 and CDR2 sequences are MNHEY and SMNVEV (reference sequence). The CDR3 here is CASRQQDRESSEAFF. DNA for the CDR3: TGTGCCAGCCGGCAACAGGACAGGGAATCGTCTGAAGCTTTCTTT.

V usage is TRBV27 and J usage is TRBJ2-1; TRBD2 matches at 11 bases. This CDR3 has 16 residues. Germline assignment: CDR1 MNHEY and CDR2 SMNVEV (reference sequence). After removal of 1 base from V and 9 bases from J, the junction contained 8 bases not matched to a gene. The CDR3 here is CASSLFPSGRNSEQFF. The CDR3, as DNA: TGTGCCAGCAGTTTATTCCCTAGCGGGAGGAACAGTGAGCAGTTCTTC.

The chain joins TRBV19 to TRBJ1-4; 9 bases align to TRBD1. The CDR3 has 15 amino acids. Per the germline V gene, CDR1 is LNHDA and CDR2 is SQIVND (reference sequence). V shed 7 bases and J 8 bases; nucleotides not matched to a gene: 11. The chain's CDR3 is CASKDTGTGWEKLFF. In DNA, the CDR3 is TGTGCCAGTAAAGACACCGGGACAGGGTGGGAAAAACTGTTTTTT.

The chain has TRBV6-5 and TRBJ2-4; 9 nucleotides align to TRBD1. J was trimmed by 9 bases and V by 5 bases; bases with no gene match: 8. This CDR3 is 14 amino acids long. The germline V gene encodes CDR1 MNHEY and CDR2 SVGAGI. The CDR3 region is CASSRRQGGSIQYF. DNA of the CDR3: TGTGCCAGCAGTCGAAGACAGGGGGGTTCCATTCAGTACTTC.